This TCR beta chain was recorded in a study of shared clonotypes between healthy human individuals. Trimming took off 7 bases at V and 7 bases at J, with 16 bases between the two ends. The length of the CDR3 is 12 residues. Germline V lookup: CDR1 SQVTM, CDR2 ANQGSEA. Libraries were prepared by immunoSEQ multiplex PCR; TCRdb keeps only in-frame clonotypes and omits some of them. The table records some 350,000 clones, around 72% of them present only once. The gene calls are TRBV29-1 and TRBJ1-2; D possibly corresponds to TRBD1 (5 bases). The receptor's source is a young man in good health. The sample comprised memory CD4+ T cells sorted from blood. The subset: CD45RA-negative fraction. CDR3 protein: CSGGTQEAGYTF. The DNA of the CDR3 is TGCAGCGGGGGGACCCAGGAGGCTGGCTACACCTTC.